Below, 21 T cell receptor beta chains from the same sample are listed, as sequenced in a study of T cells in Graves' hyperthyroidism and ophthalmopathy. Amplified regions were TCR beta CDR3 sequences from RNA transcripts. A set of HTBI primers served as the primers for a first-round RT-PCR of the TCR CDR3. A single record per CDR3 protein comes from TCRdb applying MiXCR to the multiplex PCR reads. The table includes approximately 610,000 distinct CDR3 sequences, about 15% detected once. Material: blood. The receptors were sampled from a woman aged 40-49 years with Graves' ophthalmopathy.

This clonotype was found many times. The chain carries TRBV4-2 and TRBJ2-7; maybe TRBD1 (6 bases). CDR3 size: 16 residues. Between the trimmed V and J ends, which lost 0 bases and 2 bases, there was a span of 14 bases. From germline, CDR1 is LGHNA and CDR2 YNFKEQ. The CDR3 here is CASSQELKDSAYEQYF. CDR3 nucleotide sequence: TGTGCCAGCAGCCAAGAGCTGAAGGACAGTGCCTACGAGCAGTACTTC.

This rearrangement joins TRBV30 to TRBJ2-7; D may correspond to TRBD1 or TRBD2 (5 bases each). The V and J ends lost 1 base and 4 bases respectively, with 17 bases between them. The CDR3 runs 15 residues. Germline CDR1 reads GTSNPN; CDR2 reads SVGIG (reference sequence). As DNA, the CDR3 is TGTGCCTGGAGTGGAGAGGACCTTGGGGGTTACGAGCAGTACTTC. Its protein is CAWSGEDLGGYEQYF.

This clonotype was seen ten or more times. The chain combines TRBV5-5 with TRBJ1-5; a weak D match, TRBD1 (6 bases). V lost 5 bases, J lost 0 bases, and 15 bases lay in between. From germline, CDR1 is SGHKS and CDR2 YYEKEE (reference sequence). This CDR3 is built from 16 residues. The CDR3 loop reads CASSSGQLYSNQPQHF. The CDR3, as DNA: TGTGCCAGCAGTTCCGGACAGCTGTATAGCAATCAGCCCCAGCATTTT.

In this sample, this clonotype turned up many times. The chain combines TRBV14 with TRBJ1-1; D might be TRBD1 (6 bases). Germline values: CDR1 SGHDN, CDR2 FVKESK. The CDR3 extends over 15 amino acids. V shed 9 bases and J shed 3 bases, with 20 bases lying between them. The CDR3 DNA reads TGTGCCAGTAGAAGACGGGGGGCTGAGGACACTGAAGCTTTCTTT. Its translation is CASRRRGAEDTEAFF.

Only a few counts were recorded for this clonotype. The chain carries TRBV2 and TRBJ2-2, with 9 bases that match TRBD2. This CDR3 is built from 15 residues. With 6 bases clipped from V and 3 bases from J, the junction kept 5 bases outside the gene matches. Per the germline V gene, CDR1 is SNHLY and CDR2 is FYNNEI. The DNA for the CDR3 is TGTGCCAGCAGAAGGGGACTAGCTTACACCGGGGAGCTGTTTTTT. This sequence encodes CASRRGLAYTGELFF.

This clonotype has a count of ten or more. The genes are TRBV6-5 and TRBJ2-7; D might be TRBD1 or TRBD2, each matching 6 bases. The CDR3 contains 14 residues. V was clipped by 7 bases and J by 5 bases, with 18 bases between them. The germline gives CDR1 MNHEY, CDR2 SVGAGI. CDR3 nucleotide sequence: TGTGCCAGCACTCGTCCGGGGGCGGAAAACGAGCAGTACTTC. This codes for CASTRPGAENEQYF.

The chain recombines TRBV11-3 with TRBJ2-5; 7 nucleotides agree with TRBD2. The trim removed 6 bases at V and 2 bases at J, leaving 9 bases unmatched. The CDR3 is made up of 15 amino acids. Germline V gene lookup returns CDR1 SGHNT and CDR2 YENEEA. The CDR3 DNA reads TGTGCCAGCAGGGGAGGGACGGATAATCAAGAGACCCAGTACTTC. This codes for CASRGGTDNQETQYF.

This clonotype showed up many times. The CDR3 nucleotides read TGCAGTGCTAGGACTAGCGGAGCCAAAAACATTCAGTACTTC. This translates into CSARTSGAKNIQYF. The chain links TRBV20-1 to TRBJ2-4; TRBD2 matches at 9 bases. Germline-derived CDR1 and CDR2 are DFQATT and SNEGSKA (reference sequence). This CDR3 has 14 residues. The V segment lost 3 bases and the J segment 0 bases; nucleotides outside the gene matches: 0.

This clonotype was recorded at least ten times. The rearrangement uses TRBV20-1 and TRBJ2-7; the D gene is possibly TRBD2 (6 bases). The V end was cut by 6 bases, the J end by 1 base, with 10 bases between. Germline lookup yields CDR1 DFQATT and CDR2 SNEGSKA (reference sequence). This CDR3 has 12 residues. The CDR3 nucleotides read TGCAGTGCGGCGGGACTTTCCTACGAGCAGTACTTC. The encoded protein is CSAAGLSYEQYF.

This clonotype was counted only a few times. The chain combines TRBV11-2 with TRBJ2-7; a possible D gene is TRBD2 (5 bases). Between the trimmed V and J ends, which lost 0 bases and 2 bases, there was a span of 14 bases. Germline CDR1 is SGHAT and CDR2 is FQNNGV. CDR3 length: 16 amino acids. The CDR3 DNA sequence: TGTGCCAGCAGCTTAGATTATTTGCGGGCCGCCTACGAGCAGTACTTC. Residues: CASSLDYLRAAYEQYF.

The rearrangement uses TRBV19 and TRBJ2-7; 9 bases are a match to TRBD1. CDR3 size: 13 residues. CDR1 and CDR2 (germline): LNHDA, SQIVND (reference sequence). V was clipped by 4 bases and J by 3 bases; unmatched bases: 1. CDR3 sequence: CASSKDRGYEQYF. CDR3 sequence (DNA): TGTGCCAGTAGTAAGGACAGGGGCTACGAGCAGTACTTC.

This clonotype came up many times. V usage is TRBV7-9 and J usage is TRBJ2-5; perhaps TRBD1 as D (6 bases). The V end was cut by 5 bases, the J end by 1 base, with 11 bases between. This CDR3 has 14 residues. Germline-derived CDR1 and CDR2 are SEHNR and FQNEAQ (reference sequence). CDR3 amino acids: CASSATGPQETQYF. CDR3 sequence (DNA): TGTGCCAGCAGCGCGACAGGACCCCAAGAGACCCAGTACTTC.

The chain uses TRBV5-1 and TRBJ1-5; the D gene is possibly TRBD1 (6 bases). The CDR3 loop spans 14 amino acids. CDR1 and CDR2 (germline): SGHRS, YFSETQ. The V and J ends lost 0 bases and 7 bases respectively, with 11 bases between them. CDR3 region: CASSLEGRGQPQHF. The DNA of the CDR3 is TGCGCCAGCAGCTTGGAGGGCAGGGGACAGCCCCAGCATTTT.

The chain joins TRBV7-2 to TRBJ1-1, with TRBD1 as a possible D gene (5 bases). V was shortened by 5 bases and J by 7 bases, with 14 bases between the two germline ends. Germline-derived CDR1 and CDR2 are SGHTA and FQGNSA. The CDR3 consists of 13 residues. The CDR3 bases are TGTGCCAGCAGCCGTCAGGGAGATGGTGAAGCTTTCTTT. The encoded protein is CASSRQGDGEAFF.

In its sample, this clonotype was seen many times. J is TRBJ2-5 and V is TRBV7-6; D remains unclear. V lost 3 bases, J lost 1 base, and 9 bases lay in between. The CDR3 spans 14 residues. Germline lookup yields CDR1 SGHVS and CDR2 FNYEAQ. CDR3 residues: CASSFVGFQETQYF. The CDR3 DNA reads TGTGCCAGCAGCTTTGTAGGGTTCCAAGAGACCCAGTACTTC.

In regard to this clonotype: This may be a read error, as it is one base from a much larger clone. The rearrangement joins TRBV27 to TRBJ1-5; D is ambiguous. V lost 6 bases and J 5 bases, leaving 14 bases between the germline ends. The CDR3 has 14 amino acids. Germline values: CDR1 MNHEY, CDR2 SMNVEV (reference sequence). The CDR3, as DNA: TGTGCCAGCAGAGAAATAGTAAGCGATCAGCCCCAGCATTTT. Residues: CASREIVSDQPQHF.

This clonotype has a handful of counts. The rearrangement uses TRBV5-1 and TRBJ1-2, with 8 bases identical to TRBD1. With 4 bases clipped from V and 2 bases from J, the junction kept 4 bases outside the gene matches. The CDR3 has 14 amino acids. The germline V gene has CDR1 SGHRS and CDR2 YFSETQ. The CDR3 sequence: CASSVRDRNYGYTF. CDR3 DNA: TGCGCCAGCAGCGTCCGGGACAGGAACTATGGCTACACCTTC.

CDR3: CASPHYPNTGELFF. CDR3 DNA: TGTGCCAGCCCCCATTACCCTAACACCGGGGAGCTGTTTTTT. The J gene is TRBJ2-2, the V gene TRBV3-1; D uncertain. From germline, CDR1 is LGHDT and CDR2 YNNKEL (reference sequence). Trimming took 8 bases from V and 2 from J, leaving 12 bases between them. The CDR3 covers 14 residues.

This clonotype was detected ten times or more. The chain links TRBV3-1 to TRBJ1-1; D unclear. The CDR3 totals 16 residues. Germline values: CDR1 LGHDT, CDR2 YNNKEL (reference sequence). Trimming pared 3 bases from V and 5 bases from J, leaving 19 bases between. The CDR3 nucleotides read TGTGCCAGCAGCCAGGGATTTCTGGACCCCCGGACTGAAGCTTTCTTT. Translated, it gives CASSQGFLDPRTEAFF.

The V gene is TRBV7-3, the J gene TRBJ2-7; D is unclear. The CDR3 totals 13 residues. Looked up from germline, CDR1 is SGHTA and CDR2 is FQGTGA. V lost 5 bases, J lost 0 bases, and 8 bases lay in between. The CDR3 here is CASSHGPSYEQYF. CDR3 in DNA: TGTGCCAGCAGCCACGGGCCCTCCTACGAGCAGTACTTC.

This clonotype was seen many times. The chain couples TRBV11-3 to TRBJ1-2, with 7 bases identical to TRBD1. Trimming removed 5 bases from V and 3 bases from J; junction bases left unmatched: 6. The CDR3 is 14 residues long. Germline V gene lookup returns CDR1 SGHNT and CDR2 YENEEA. CDR3 amino acids: CASSPGGTDYGYTF. CDR3 DNA: TGTGCCAGCAGCCCCGGGGGGACAGACTATGGCTACACCTTC.